The clone carrying this TCR beta chain was recorded many times. These data are taken from a study of HIV-infected patients and healthy controls. The repertoire came from unfractionated whole blood and reflected all unsorted peripheral T cells. People with immunomodulatory therapy, recent vaccination or treatment interruptions were not enrolled. cDNA was made from about 480 ng RNA using alpha and beta constant primers. Using multiplexing indices, alpha and beta chain libraries were generated apart by chain-specific third strand synthesis. A 23-cycle PCR with P5s and P7 primers followed a short adapter-adding first PCR. TCRdb redid the calling of the 5' RACE reads with MiXCR, one entry per CDR3 protein. Of about 5,500 distinct CDR3 sequences listed, around 8% were seen once; the top ten hold 15% to 20%. Trimming removed 4 bases from V and 7 bases from J, with 13 bases in between. Germline loops: CDR1 DFQATT, CDR2 SNEGSKA (reference sequence). The CDR3 has 12 amino acids.

This chain joins TRBV20-1 and TRBJ2-5; no definite D call. The sample here was blood, taken before antiretroviral therapy. The receptor was isolated from an adult with HIV infection. CDR3 sequence reads: CSANTPGATQYF. CDR3 coding DNA: TGCAGTGCTAACACTCCCGGTGCGACCCAGTACTTC.